Below, 26 T cell receptor beta chains from the same sample are listed, as sequenced in a study of cytomegalovirus exposure and HLA in healthy donors. The PCR used 60 Vbeta and 13 Jbeta primers. Profiled with immunoSEQ multiplex PCR; TCRdb holds only in-frame clones, not every one. The sample gives around 90,000 clones, over 60% of which show up once; around 3.5% is in the top ten. Sequencing was done on a sample of PBMCs. The source is a male donor in good health and CMV-seropositive.

V gene TRBV5-4 combines with J gene TRBJ2-3; 10 bases agree with TRBD1. Germline loops: CDR1 SGHNT, CDR2 YYREEE (reference sequence). The CDR3 runs to 16 residues. The junction had 5 bases not matched to a gene; V was cut back by 0 bases and J by 4 bases. CDR3 sequence: CASSLARDRGPDTQYF. In DNA, the CDR3 is TGTGCCAGCAGCTTGGCCCGGGACAGGGGCCCAGATACGCAGTATTTT.

V gene TRBV5-1 combines with J gene TRBJ1-2; 8 nucleotides match TRBD1. V trimming: 0 bases; J trimming: 8 bases; junction bases outside the gene matches: 3. The CDR3 totals 13 residues. The germline gives CDR1 SGHRS, CDR2 YFSETQ. CDR3 sequence: CASSLGGQEGYTF. The CDR3 DNA reads TGCGCCAGCAGCTTGGGGGGACAGGAAGGCTACACCTTC.

V and J are TRBV7-9 and TRBJ2-7; 7 nucleotides match TRBD2. The germline gives CDR1 SEHNR, CDR2 FQNEAQ (reference sequence). The CDR3 contains 14 residues. Trimming cost V 4 bases and J 0 bases; bases outside gene matches: 3. As DNA, the CDR3 is TGTGCCAGCAGCTCGACTAGCAGCTCCTACGAGCAGTACTTC. Translating gives CASSSTSSSYEQYF.

The chain employs TRBV18 and TRBJ2-3, with 16 bases that match TRBD2. Germline CDR1 and CDR2: KGHSH and LQKENI. Unmatched junction bases numbered 0, after V lost 0 bases and J lost 3 bases. The length of the CDR3 is 17 residues. CDR3 in DNA: TGTGCCAGCTCACCACCGGGACTAGCGGGGGGGACAGATACGCAGTATTTT. Residues: CASSPPGLAGGTDTQYF. Complete variable domain (other parts from reference TRBV18 and TRBJ2-3): NAGVMQNPRHLVRRRGQEARLRCSPMKGHSHVYWYRQLPEEGLKFMVYLQKENIIDESGMPKERFSAEFPKEGPSILRIQQVVRGDSAAYFCASSPPGLAGGTDTQYFGPGTRLTVL.

The chain has TRBV30 and TRBJ1-2; no clear D gene. V dropped 1 base and J dropped 5 bases, with 14 bases sitting between them. This CDR3 comprises 14 residues. Germline CDR1 and CDR2: GTSNPN and SVGIG (reference sequence). The CDR3 DNA reads TGTGCCTGGAGTGAAGGAGCAGTCTTTTATGGCTACACCTTC. It codes for CAWSEGAVFYGYTF. Based on the CDR3 plus reference TRBV30 and TRBJ1-2, the full variable domain is SQTIHQWPATLVQPVGSPLSLECTVEGTSNPNLYWYRQAAGRGLQLLFYSVGIGQISSEVPQNLSASRPQDRQFILSSKKLLLSDSGFYLCAWSEGAVFYGYTFGSGTRLTVV.

Here the CDR3 DNA reads TGTGCCTGGAGTGTAATCGCTGGCCCGGACAGCATCACAGATACGCAGTATTTT. The encoded protein is CAWSVIAGPDSITDTQYF. The V gene is TRBV30, the J gene TRBJ2-3, with D tentatively TRBD1 (6 bases). CDR3 length equals 18 residues. V lost 0 bases to trimming and J lost 2 bases, with 21 bases between them. Looked up from germline, CDR1 is GTSNPN and CDR2 is SVGIG (reference sequence).

The rearrangement uses TRBV27 and TRBJ2-7; D is perhaps TRBD1 (6 bases). V was pared by 5 bases and J by 7 bases, with 15 bases between. Germline V lookup: CDR1 MNHEY, CDR2 SMNVEV (reference sequence). The CDR3 has 13 amino acids. In DNA form, the CDR3 reads TGTGCCAGCAGTACAGCCGGGACAACTGAGCAGTACTTC. Translating it yields CASSTAGTTEQYF.

The gene calls are TRBV25-1 and TRBJ1-6, with D perhaps matching TRBD1 (5 bases). The V gene lost 7 bases and the J gene lost 0 bases, with 13 bases spanning the gap. Germline CDR1 MGHDK, CDR2 SYGVNS. The CDR3 is made up of 16 amino acids. CDR3 DNA: TGTGCCAGCAAACCACAGGAAAGCTCCTATAATTCACCCCTCCACTTT. Amino acid sequence: CASKPQESSYNSPLHF.

This clone showed up just once. The chain combines TRBV29-1 with TRBJ1-4; 9 bases line up with TRBD1. Trimming at V came to 2 bases and at J to 8 bases, leaving 3 bases not matched to a gene. The CDR3 has 13 amino acids. Per germline, CDR1 SQVTM and CDR2 ANQGSEA. The chain's CDR3 is CSVERTGDEKLFF. The CDR3, as DNA: TGCAGCGTTGAACGGACAGGGGACGAAAAACTGTTTTTT.

The chain links TRBV6-4 to TRBJ2-3, with 10 bases lining up with TRBD2. J lost 2 bases, V lost 6 bases, and 5 bases had no gene match. This CDR3 comprises 15 residues. The germline gives CDR1 MRHNA, CDR2 SNTAGT. CDR3 DNA: TGTGCCAGCAGACAGCGGGGGGGCTTCACAGATACGCAGTATTTT. This codes for CASRQRGGFTDTQYF.

This sequence joins TRBV13 and TRBJ1-1, with 10 bases aligning to TRBD1. Germline CDR1 reads PRHDT; CDR2 reads FYEKMQ (reference sequence). The CDR3 loop spans 15 amino acids. Germline trimming cut 4 bases from V and 1 base from J; bases unmatched to any gene: 3. As DNA, the CDR3 is TGTGCCAGCAGCTCATGGGACAGGGGGAACACTGAAGCTTTCTTT. It specifies CASSSWDRGNTEAFF.

V and J are TRBV7-9 and TRBJ1-6; D not resolved. The CDR3 runs to 12 residues. Germline-derived CDR1 and CDR2 are SEHNR and FQNEAQ (reference sequence). Trimming removed 3 bases from V and 8 bases from J, with 5 bases in between. The CDR3 loop reads CASSFNDSPLHF. CDR3 DNA sequence: TGTGCCAGCAGCTTTAATGATTCACCCCTCCACTTT.

This clone was counted a few times. V gene TRBV4-1 combines with J gene TRBJ1-6, with no clear D. Germline V lookup: CDR1 MGHRA, CDR2 YSYEKL. The CDR3 has 15 amino acids. V lost 1 base, J lost 9 bases, and 13 bases lay in between. CDR3 sequence: CASSQGVNEVSPLHF. The DNA for the CDR3 is TGCGCCAGCAGCCAAGGGGTCAACGAGGTTTCACCCCTCCACTTT.

The chain is built from TRBV27 and TRBJ1-2; the match to TRBD1 covers 8 bases. The V gene end was trimmed by 6 bases and the J gene end by 0 bases; junction bases not matched to a gene: 6. Germline lookup yields CDR1 MNHEY and CDR2 SMNVEV (reference sequence). This CDR3 is 15 amino acids long. The CDR3 DNA sequence: TGTGCCAGCAGGCCGACAGGGGTAGCTAACTATGGCTACACCTTC. Protein sequence: CASRPTGVANYGYTF.

V gene TRBV18 combines with J gene TRBJ2-3; maybe TRBD2 (5 bases). Germline loops: CDR1 KGHSH, CDR2 LQKENI. This CDR3 region has 13 residues. Trimming removed 6 bases from V and 4 bases from J, with 11 bases in between. Here the CDR3 DNA reads TGTGCCAGCTCCCTTCTACTAGCAGATACGCAGTATTTT. It specifies CASSLLLADTQYF.

The rearrangement links TRBV11-2 to TRBJ1-3; possible D gene TRBD1, 5 bases. V lost 3 bases to trimming and J lost 4 bases, with 16 bases between them. The germline V gene has CDR1 SGHAT and CDR2 FQNNGV. CDR3 length: 16 residues. CDR3: CASSFGRSTAGNTIYF. CDR3 nucleotides: TGTGCCAGCAGCTTCGGTAGGTCGACAGCAGGAAACACCATATATTTT.

J is TRBJ2-5 and V is TRBV5-4; D not resolved. From germline, CDR1 is SGHNT and CDR2 YYREEE (reference sequence). CDR3 length: 14 residues. Trimming cost V 4 bases and J 2 bases, with 12 bases left between them. The CDR3 is CASSLQTRQETQYF. The CDR3 nucleotides read TGTGCCAGCAGCCTCCAGACAAGACAAGAGACCCAGTACTTC.

V usage is TRBV30 and J usage is TRBJ1-6; no firm D call. CDR1 GTSNPN and CDR2 SVGIG come from the germline V gene (reference sequence). The CDR3 is 13 amino acids. Deletions cut 2 bases from V and 10 bases from J, with 12 bases between. CDR3 sequence (DNA): TGTGCCTGGAGTCCCGCAGGCTACTCACCCCTCCACTTT. Protein: CAWSPAGYSPLHF.

The chain recombines TRBV7-9 with TRBJ1-5, with D perhaps TRBD1 (5 bases). The CDR3 runs to 15 residues. Germline V CDR1 and CDR2: SEHNR, FQNEAQ (reference sequence). The V and J ends lost 5 bases and 3 bases respectively, with 14 bases between them. The CDR3 loop reads CASSRLGGTNQPQHF. The CDR3 DNA sequence: TGTGCCAGCAGCAGGTTGGGGGGGACCAATCAGCCCCAGCATTTT.

The V gene is TRBV27, the J gene TRBJ2-7; a weak D match, TRBD2 (6 bases). This CDR3 comprises 14 residues. Germline CDR1 and CDR2: MNHEY and SMNVEV (reference sequence). Trimming pared 0 bases from V and 7 bases from J, leaving 13 bases between. CDR3 amino acids: CASSLSEGVGEQYF. The CDR3 DNA is TGTGCCAGCAGTTTATCGGAGGGAGTAGGGGAGCAGTACTTC.

The chain has TRBV7-3 and TRBJ1-2; possibly TRBD1 for D (6 bases). There are 16 residues in the CDR3. The germline gives CDR1 SGHTA, CDR2 FQGTGA. Trimming took off 5 bases at V and 0 bases at J, with 16 bases between the two ends. The CDR3 sequence: CASSVPPGQPNYGYTF. CDR3 DNA: TGTGCCAGCAGCGTCCCTCCGGGACAACCTAACTATGGCTACACCTTC.

V and J are TRBV6-5 and TRBJ1-3, with D uncertain. The CDR3 extends over 14 amino acids. Germline V gene data show CDR1 as MNHEY and CDR2 as SVGAGI. V was clipped by 0 bases and J by 3 bases, with 6 bases between them. The CDR3 nucleotides are TGTGCCAGCAGTTACTCACGAGATGGAAACACCATATATTTT. Amino acids: CASSYSRDGNTIYF.

V and J are TRBV6-1 and TRBJ2-7; 8 nucleotides align to TRBD2. The CDR3 loop spans 14 amino acids. V was pared by 5 bases and J by 0 bases, with 3 bases of the junction left unmatched. Germline V gene sequence: CDR1 MNHNS, CDR2 SASEGT. CDR3 in DNA: TGTGCCAGCAGTTTAGCGGGGCTCTCCTACGAGCAGTACTTC. It codes for CASSLAGLSYEQYF.

The J gene is TRBJ1-6, the V gene TRBV7-9; TRBD1 matches at 7 bases. The CDR3 is made up of 15 amino acids. Germline loops: CDR1 SEHNR, CDR2 FQNEAQ (reference sequence). The V segment lost 8 bases and the J segment 7 bases; nucleotides outside the gene matches: 11. For the CDR3, the DNA is TGTGCCAGCTCAAAACAGGGGCAACGGAATTCACCCCTCCACTTT. Translated, it gives CASSKQGQRNSPLHF.

The V and J genes are TRBV4-2 and TRBJ2-3; D is unresolved. Deletions cut 0 bases from V and 0 bases from J, with 7 bases between. The CDR3 extends over 15 amino acids. Germline-derived CDR1 and CDR2 are LGHNA and YNFKEQ. The CDR3 here is CASSQELRSTDTQYF. The CDR3 DNA is TGTGCCAGCAGCCAAGAACTGAGGAGCACAGATACGCAGTATTTT.

This clone was found a few times. This rearrangement joins TRBV6-1 to TRBJ1-1, with no clear D. V dropped 0 bases and J dropped 9 bases, with 11 bases sitting between them. The CDR3 totals 13 residues. The germline CDR1 and CDR2 sequences are MNHNS and SASEGT. The DNA for the CDR3 is TGTGCCAGCAGTGAAGCGCCGGCACAGCAAGCTTTCTTT. Translated: CASSEAPAQQAFF.